The sequence of this T cell receptor beta chain was determined in a study of blood T cell repertoires in COVID-19. Study at large: The analysed material was cDNA or gDNA that came from T cells, B-cell-depleted T cells, or PBMCs.

Generated by immunoSEQ multiplex PCR, the TCRdb table keeps only in-frame clones and is missing some. The sample holds over 70,000 clones, roughly 90% seen once. Trimming stripped 6 bases from V and 2 bases from J, with 12 bases between. Germline V gene sequence: CDR1 MNHEY, CDR2 SVGEGT. The CDR3 spans 14 residues. The sequence was collected from a woman of 80 years or more with active or convalescent COVID-19. Source material: peripheral blood. The chain is built from TRBV6-2 or TRBV6-3 and TRBJ2-3; D possibly corresponds to TRBD1 (5 bases). The CDR3 bases are TGTGCCAGCAGCTGGGGCGGCTACACAGATACGCAGTATTTT. Amino acids: CASSWGGYTDTQYF.